These 5 T cell receptor beta chains share one sample of origin, sequenced in a study of T cells in Graves' hyperthyroidism and ophthalmopathy. What was amplified from RNA transcripts were TCR beta CDR3 regions. When the TCR CDR3 underwent first-round RT-PCR, the HTBI primer set was used. TCRdb reprocessed the multiplex PCR reads via MiXCR and lists one record per CDR3 protein. The sample lists about 160,000 distinct CDR3 sequences; about 9.4% were seen once. Input material: blood. Receptors were obtained from a woman under 30 with Graves' hyperthyroidism that later progressed to Graves' ophthalmopathy.

This clonotype was found many times. V is TRBV11-2 and J is TRBJ1-1; 9 nucleotides agree with TRBD1. The CDR3 consists of 15 residues. Per the germline V gene, CDR1 is SGHAT and CDR2 is FQNNGV. The J segment lost 5 bases and the V segment lost 4 bases, leaving 8 bases of the junction unmatched. CDR3 protein: CASSSGTGKGTEAFF. The CDR3 DNA reads as TGTGCCAGCAGCTCGGGGACAGGGAAGGGGACTGAAGCTTTCTTT.

This clonotype was counted at least ten times. The chain is built from TRBV16 and TRBJ1-1; tentatively, D is TRBD1 (6 bases). V was trimmed by 5 bases and J by 1 base, leaving 11 bases between them. The CDR3 consists of 14 residues. Germline-derived CDR1 and CDR2 are KGHSY and FQNENV. The CDR3 region has the DNA TGTGCCAGCAGCACCCGGACAGCGAACACTGAAGCTTTCTTT. This encodes CASSTRTANTEAFF.

In this sample, this clonotype turned up a few times. V is TRBV15 and J is TRBJ1-1; D perhaps matches TRBD1 (5 bases). The V gene lost 1 base and the J gene lost 1 base, with 10 bases spanning the gap. Germline V gene sequence: CDR1 LNHNV, CDR2 YYDKDF (reference sequence). The CDR3 loop spans 15 amino acids. This CDR3 is CATSRGGQGNTEAFF. The CDR3 DNA follows: TGTGCCACCAGCAGAGGTGGGCAGGGGAACACTGAAGCTTTCTTT.

This clonotype was recorded many times. The rearrangement links TRBV20-1 to TRBJ2-1; 10 bases align to TRBD2. The CDR3 is 16 amino acids. The V and J ends lost 3 bases and 4 bases, in that order; junction bases with no gene match: 9. Germline V CDR1 and CDR2: DFQATT, SNEGSKA (reference sequence). This CDR3 is CSARGSGGHPYNEQFF. The CDR3 coding sequence is TGCAGTGCTAGGGGTAGCGGGGGGCACCCTTACAATGAGCAGTTCTTC.

Details on this clonotype: A read error is possible here, since a much larger clone lies one base away. The chain carries TRBV19 and TRBJ1-5, with unresolved D. V dropped 5 bases and J dropped 3 bases, with 8 bases sitting between them. The CDR3 is 13 amino acids. In germline, CDR1 is LNHDA, CDR2 SQIVND (reference sequence). CDR3 loop: CASSLYTNQPQHF. DNA of the CDR3: TGTGCCAGTAGTCTCTACACCAATCAGCCCCAGCATTTT.